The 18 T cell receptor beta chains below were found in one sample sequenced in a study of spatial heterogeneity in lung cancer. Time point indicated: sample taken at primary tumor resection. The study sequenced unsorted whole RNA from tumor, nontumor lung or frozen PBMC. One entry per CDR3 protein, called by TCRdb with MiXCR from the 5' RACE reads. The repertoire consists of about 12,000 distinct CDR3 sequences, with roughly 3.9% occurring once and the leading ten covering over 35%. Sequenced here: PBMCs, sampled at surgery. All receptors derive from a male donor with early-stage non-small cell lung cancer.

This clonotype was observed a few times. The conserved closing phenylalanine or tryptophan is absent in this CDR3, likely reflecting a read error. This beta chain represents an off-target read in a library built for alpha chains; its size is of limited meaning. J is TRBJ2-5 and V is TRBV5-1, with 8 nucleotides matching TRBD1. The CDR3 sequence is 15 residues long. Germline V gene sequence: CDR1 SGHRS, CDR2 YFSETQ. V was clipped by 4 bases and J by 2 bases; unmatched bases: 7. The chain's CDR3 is CASSINTGGQETQYS. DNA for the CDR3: TGCGCCAGCAGCATTAACACAGGGGGTCAAGAGACCCAGTACTCC.

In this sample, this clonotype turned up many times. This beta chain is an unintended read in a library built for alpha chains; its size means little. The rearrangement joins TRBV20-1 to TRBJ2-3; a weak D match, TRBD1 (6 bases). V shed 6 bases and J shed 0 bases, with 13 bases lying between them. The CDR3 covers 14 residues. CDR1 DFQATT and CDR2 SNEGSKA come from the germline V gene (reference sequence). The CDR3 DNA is TGCAGTGCCCCCAGGGGTGGGAGCACAGATACGCAGTATTTT. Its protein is CSAPRGGSTDTQYF.

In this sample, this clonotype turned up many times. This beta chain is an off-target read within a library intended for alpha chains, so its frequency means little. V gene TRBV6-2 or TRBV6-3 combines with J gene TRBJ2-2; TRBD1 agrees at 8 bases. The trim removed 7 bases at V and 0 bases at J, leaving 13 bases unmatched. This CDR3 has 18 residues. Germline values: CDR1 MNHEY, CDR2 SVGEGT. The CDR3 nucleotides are TGTGCCAGCACCAGTGGACAGGGAGAAACGACGAACACCGGGGAGCTGTTTTTT. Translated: CASTSGQGETTNTGELFF.

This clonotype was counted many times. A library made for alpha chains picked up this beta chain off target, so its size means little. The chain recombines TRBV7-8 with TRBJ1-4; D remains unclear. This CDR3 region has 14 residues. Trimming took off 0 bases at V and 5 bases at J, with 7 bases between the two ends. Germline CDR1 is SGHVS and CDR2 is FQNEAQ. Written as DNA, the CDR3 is TGTGCCAGCAGCTTAGCGGGCAGAAATGAAAAACTGTTTTTT. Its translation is CASSLAGRNEKLFF.

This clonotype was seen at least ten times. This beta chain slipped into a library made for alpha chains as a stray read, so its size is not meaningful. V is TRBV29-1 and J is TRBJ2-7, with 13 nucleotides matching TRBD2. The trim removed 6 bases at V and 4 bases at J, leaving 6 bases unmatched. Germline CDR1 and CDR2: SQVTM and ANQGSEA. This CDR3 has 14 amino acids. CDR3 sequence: CSVRTSGSGYEQYF. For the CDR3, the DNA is TGCAGCGTCCGGACTAGCGGGAGTGGGTACGAGCAGTACTTC.

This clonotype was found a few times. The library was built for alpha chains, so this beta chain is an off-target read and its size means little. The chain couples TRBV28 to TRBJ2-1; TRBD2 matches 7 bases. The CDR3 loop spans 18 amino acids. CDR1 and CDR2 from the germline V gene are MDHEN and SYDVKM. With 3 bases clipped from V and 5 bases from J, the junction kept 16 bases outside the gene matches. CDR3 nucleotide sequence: TGTGCCAGCAGTTTTTCCGGGACTACGTATCGGGGTAACAATGAGCAGTTCTTC. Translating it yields CASSFSGTTYRGNNEQFF.

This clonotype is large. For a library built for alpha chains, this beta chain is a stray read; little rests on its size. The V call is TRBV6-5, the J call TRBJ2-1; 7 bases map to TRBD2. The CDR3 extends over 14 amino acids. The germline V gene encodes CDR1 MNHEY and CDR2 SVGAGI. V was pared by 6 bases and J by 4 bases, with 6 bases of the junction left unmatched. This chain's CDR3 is CASSWGGRYNEQFF. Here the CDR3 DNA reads TGTGCCAGCAGCTGGGGAGGGCGGTACAATGAGCAGTTCTTC.

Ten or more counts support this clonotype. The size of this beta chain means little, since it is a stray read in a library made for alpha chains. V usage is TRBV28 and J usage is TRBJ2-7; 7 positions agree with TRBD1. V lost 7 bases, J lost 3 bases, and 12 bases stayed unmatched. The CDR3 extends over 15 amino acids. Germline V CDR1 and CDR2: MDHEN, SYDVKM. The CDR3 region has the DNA TGTGCCAGCAAATCCCCAGCAGGGGGTATCTACGAGCAGTACTTC. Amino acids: CASKSPAGGIYEQYF.

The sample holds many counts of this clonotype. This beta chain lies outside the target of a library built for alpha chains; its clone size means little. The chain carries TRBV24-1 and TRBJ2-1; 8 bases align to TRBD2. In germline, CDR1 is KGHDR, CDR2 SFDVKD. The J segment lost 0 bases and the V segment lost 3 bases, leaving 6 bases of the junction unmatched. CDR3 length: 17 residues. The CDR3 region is CATSDPLAGSSYNEQFF. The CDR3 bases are TGTGCCACCAGTGATCCTCTAGCGGGTAGCTCCTACAATGAGCAGTTCTTC.

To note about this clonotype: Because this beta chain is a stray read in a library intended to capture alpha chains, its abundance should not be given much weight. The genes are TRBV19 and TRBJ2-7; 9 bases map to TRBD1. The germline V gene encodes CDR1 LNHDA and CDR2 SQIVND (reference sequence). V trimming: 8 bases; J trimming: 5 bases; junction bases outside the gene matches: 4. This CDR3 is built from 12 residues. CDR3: CASGQGKDEQYF. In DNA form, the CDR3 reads TGTGCCAGTGGACAGGGGAAGGACGAGCAGTACTTC.

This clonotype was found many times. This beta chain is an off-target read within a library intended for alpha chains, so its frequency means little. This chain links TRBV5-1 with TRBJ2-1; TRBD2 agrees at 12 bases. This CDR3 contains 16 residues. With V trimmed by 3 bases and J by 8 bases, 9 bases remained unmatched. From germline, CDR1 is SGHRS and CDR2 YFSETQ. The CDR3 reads CASSYATSGSVDEQFF. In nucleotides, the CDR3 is TGCGCCAGCAGCTACGCGACTAGCGGGAGCGTCGATGAGCAGTTCTTC.

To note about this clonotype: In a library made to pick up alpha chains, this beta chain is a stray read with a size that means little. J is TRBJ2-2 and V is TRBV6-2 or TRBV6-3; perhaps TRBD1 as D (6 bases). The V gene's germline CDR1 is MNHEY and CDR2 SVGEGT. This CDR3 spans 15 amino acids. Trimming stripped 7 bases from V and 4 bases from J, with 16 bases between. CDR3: CASNDRQGSTGELFF. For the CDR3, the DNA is TGTGCCAGCAACGACAGGCAGGGAAGCACCGGGGAGCTGTTTTTT.

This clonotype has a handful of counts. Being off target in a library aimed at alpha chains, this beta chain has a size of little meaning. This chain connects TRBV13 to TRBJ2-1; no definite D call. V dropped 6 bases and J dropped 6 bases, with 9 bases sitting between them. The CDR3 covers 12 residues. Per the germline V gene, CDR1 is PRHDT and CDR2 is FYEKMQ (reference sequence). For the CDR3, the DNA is TGTGCCAGCAGTTACGGCCTCAATGAGCAGTTCTTC. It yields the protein CASSYGLNEQFF.

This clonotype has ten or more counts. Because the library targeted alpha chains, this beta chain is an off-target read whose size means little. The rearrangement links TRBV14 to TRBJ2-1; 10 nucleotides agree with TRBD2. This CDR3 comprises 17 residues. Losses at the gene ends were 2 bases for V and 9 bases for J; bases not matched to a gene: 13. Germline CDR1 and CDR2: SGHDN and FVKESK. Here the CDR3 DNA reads TGTGCCAGCAGCCAATTTTTGTCTAGCGGGAGCGTCGGTGAGCAGTTCTTC. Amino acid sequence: CASSQFLSSGSVGEQFF.

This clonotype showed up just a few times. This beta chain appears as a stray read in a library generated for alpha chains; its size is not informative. The CDR3 bases are TGTGCCAGCAGCTTCGGCAGCTCTAACTATGGCTACACCTTC. Its protein product is CASSFGSSNYGYTF. This chain joins TRBV7-2 and TRBJ1-2; D is ambiguous. CDR1 and CDR2 from the germline V gene are SGHTA and FQGNSA. The CDR3 runs 14 residues. Trimming left V 3 bases short and J 0 bases short, with 8 bases between.

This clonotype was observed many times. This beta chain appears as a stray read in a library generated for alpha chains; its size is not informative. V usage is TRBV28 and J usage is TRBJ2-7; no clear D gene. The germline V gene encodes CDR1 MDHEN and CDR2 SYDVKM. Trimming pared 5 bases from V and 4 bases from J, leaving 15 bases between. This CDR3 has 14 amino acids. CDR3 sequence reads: CASSPALLRYEQYF. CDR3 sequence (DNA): TGTGCCAGCAGTCCCGCCTTACTAAGATACGAGCAGTACTTC. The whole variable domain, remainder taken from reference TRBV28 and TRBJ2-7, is DVKVTQSSRYLVKRTGEKVFLECVQDMDHENMFWYRQDPGLGLRLIYFSYDVKMKEKGDIPEGYSVSREKKERFSLILESASTNQTSMYLCASSPALLRYEQYFGPGTRLTVT.

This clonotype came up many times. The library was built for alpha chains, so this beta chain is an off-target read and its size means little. In DNA, the CDR3 is TGTGCCAGCAGCCCTGGGCACAATGAGCAGTTCTTC. Translation: CASSPGHNEQFF. The gene calls are TRBV11-3 and TRBJ2-1, with D hard to call. The germline V and J ends were trimmed by 5 bases and 5 bases, with 7 bases remaining between them. CDR3 size: 12 residues. Germline loops: CDR1 SGHNT, CDR2 YENEEA.

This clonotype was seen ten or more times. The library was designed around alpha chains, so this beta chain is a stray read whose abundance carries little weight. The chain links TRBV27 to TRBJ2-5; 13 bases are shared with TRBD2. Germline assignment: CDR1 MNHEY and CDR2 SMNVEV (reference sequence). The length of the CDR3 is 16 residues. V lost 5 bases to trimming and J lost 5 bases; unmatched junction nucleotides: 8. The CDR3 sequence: CASSPRLAGGGETQYF. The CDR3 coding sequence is TGTGCCAGCAGTCCTCGACTAGCGGGAGGTGGCGAGACCCAGTACTTC.